This is a list of T cell receptor beta chains from one sample in a study of shared clonotypes between healthy human individuals. Sequencing used immunoSEQ multiplex PCR; TCRdb keeps in-frame clones, though not all of them. The sample carries 950,000 to 1,200,000 clones, approximately 75% recorded once. The sequencing sample was made of memory CD4+ T cells from PBMCs. The receptors originated from a man aged 18 to 29 in good health. Some clones in this sample may be carry-over from other donors' samples. Both conserved end residues are part of each CDR3. The D gene is left open where the match is weak. Some rows mark clone size as missing; the rest say once, few, many or name a class of expanded clone.

length	V	size	D	J	CDR3	DNA
17	TRBV5-4	.	.	TRBJ1-5	CASSLSMGGLSNQPQHF	TGTGCCAGCAGCTTGTCGATGGGGGGACTGAGCAATCAGCCCCAGCATTTT
14	TRBV30	.	.	TRBJ2-6	CAWSHGSGANVLTF	TGTGCCTGGAGCCACGGCTCTGGGGCCAACGTCCTGACTTTC
16	TRBV18	once	TRBD2	TRBJ2-7	CASSPAAGTPGGEQYF	TGTGCCAGCTCACCGGCCGCCGGGACTCCGGGGGGTGAGCAGTACTTC
12	TRBV28	.	.	TRBJ1-1	CASSLGVGREYF	TGTGCCAGCAGTTTAGGCGTGGGAAGGGAGTATTTT
17	TRBV7-8	.	TRBD2	TRBJ2-3	CASRLAGGPIRTDTQYF	TGTGCCAGCAGACTAGCGGGAGGGCCTATCCGCACAGATACGCAGTATTTT
14	TRBV2	.	TRBD1	TRBJ1-5	CASSEGQANQPQHF	TGTGCCAGCAGTGAGGGACAGGCCAATCAGCCCCAGCATTTT
15	TRBV5-1	many	TRBD1	TRBJ2-5	CASSWGQGAQETQYF	TGCGCCAGCAGCTGGGGACAGGGGGCTCAAGAGACCCAGTACTTC
13	TRBV10-2	.	.	TRBJ2-7	CASSPVPRVEQYF	TGCGCCAGCAGTCCTGTGCCTCGGGTCGAGCAGTACTTC
16	TRBV28	few	TRBD1	TRBJ1-2	CASSLPGQGANYGYTF	TGTGCCAGCAGTCTTCCGGGACAGGGGGCTAACTATGGCTACACCTTC
15	TRBV6-1	.	TRBD1	TRBJ2-7	CASSPGTGFGWEQYF	TGTGCCAGCAGCCCCGGGACAGGATTTGGATGGGAGCAGTACTTC
14	TRBV23-1	few	TRBD1	TRBJ1-1	CASSLGTGDTEAFF	TGCGCCAGCAGTTTAGGGACAGGGGACACTGAAGCTTTCTTT
15	TRBV5-5	few	TRBD2	TRBJ2-7	CASSPLAGVVYEQYF	TGTGCCAGCAGCCCTTTAGCGGGAGTGGTCTACGAGCAGTACTTC
14	TRBV10-1	.	TRBD2	TRBJ2-7	CASRGGGGSYEQYF	TGCGCCAGCAGGGGCGGGGGAGGGTCCTACGAGCAGTACTTC
11	TRBV30	.	.	TRBJ1-1	CAWSMDTEAFF	TGTGCCTGGAGTATGGACACTGAGGCTTTCTTT
14	TRBV27	.	TRBD1	TRBJ1-1	CASSLYETGTEAFF	TGTGCCAGCAGTTTATATGAGACAGGGACTGAAGCTTTCTTT
16	TRBV7-3	.	.	TRBJ2-2	CASSLTGRTNTGELFF	TGTGCCAGCAGCTTAACGGGCAGGACGAACACCGGGGAGCTGTTTTTT
13	TRBV29-1	few	.	TRBJ1-5	CSVLQGSNQPQHF	TGCAGCGTGTTACAGGGTAGCAATCAGCCCCAGCATTTT
15	TRBV7-9	.	.	TRBJ2-7	CASSPRQAGRYEQYF	TGTGCCAGCAGCCCGCGACAGGCGGGGAGGTACGAGCAGTACTTC
14	TRBV7-9	.	TRBD1	TRBJ2-7	CASSLIQGDYEQYF	TGTGCCAGCAGCTTAATACAGGGGGACTACGAGCAGTACTTC
15	TRBV6-5	.	TRBD2	TRBJ2-2	CASSYGLAGAGELFF	TGTGCCAGCAGTTACGGACTAGCGGGAGCCGGGGAGCTGTTTTTT
14	TRBV5-6	.	.	TRBJ2-7	CASSSRDWGSMEYF	TGTGCCAGCAGCTCCCGGGACTGGGGATCGATGGAGTACTTC
12	TRBV29-1	.	TRBD1	TRBJ2-5	CSEQGAGETQYF	TGCAGCGAACAGGGGGCCGGAGAGACCCAGTACTTC
15	TRBV5-1	.	.	TRBJ2-1	CASSPQGGNLNEQFF	TGCGCCAGCAGCCCTCAGGGCGGGAATCTAAATGAGCAGTTCTTC
14	TRBV2	.	TRBD2	TRBJ2-1	CASIGSGRRNEQFF	TGTGCCAGCATCGGTAGCGGGAGACGGAATGAGCAGTTCTTC
15	TRBV7-9	.	.	TRBJ1-3	CASSLLVFSGNTIYF	TGTGCCAGCAGCTTATTGGTATTCTCTGGAAACACCATATATTTT
15	TRBV5-1	once	.	TRBJ2-7	CASSSLTGPSYEQYF	TGCGCCAGCAGCTCACTGACGGGACCGTCCTACGAGCAGTACTTC
15	TRBV2	.	TRBD1	TRBJ1-3	CASSRDRSSGNTIYF	TGTGCCAGCAGCAGGGACAGAAGCTCTGGAAACACCATATATTTT
14	TRBV11-3	few	TRBD2	TRBJ2-3	CASSLGLAPDTQYF	TGTGCCAGCAGCTTAGGACTAGCGCCAGATACGCAGTATTTT
14	TRBV6-5	.	TRBD1	TRBJ2-5	CASSRGTGQETQYF	TGTGCCAGCAGCCGTGGGACAGGCCAAGAGACCCAGTACTTC
16	TRBV2	.	TRBD1	TRBJ1-5	CASSPGQGNSNQPQHF	TGTGCCAGCAGCCCGGGACAGGGAAATAGCAATCAGCCCCAGCATTTT
15	TRBV2	many	TRBD2	TRBJ2-1	CASSRLANSYNEQFF	TGTGCCAGCAGCAGACTAGCGAACTCCTACAATGAGCAGTTCTTC